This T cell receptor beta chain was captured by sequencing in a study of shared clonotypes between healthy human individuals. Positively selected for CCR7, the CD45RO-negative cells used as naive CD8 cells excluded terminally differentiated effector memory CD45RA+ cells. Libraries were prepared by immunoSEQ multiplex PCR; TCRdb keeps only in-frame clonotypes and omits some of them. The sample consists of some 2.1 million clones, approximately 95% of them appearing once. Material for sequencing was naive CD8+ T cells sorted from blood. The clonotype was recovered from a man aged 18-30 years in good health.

CDR3 in amino acids: CASSEALQVNYEQYF. Written as DNA, the CDR3 is TGTGCCAGCAGTGAAGCGTTACAGGTCAACTACGAGCAGTACTTC. This sequence joins TRBV6-1 and TRBJ2-7; D is perhaps TRBD1 (5 bases). This CDR3 spans 15 amino acids. Trimming removed 0 bases from V and 3 bases from J, with 12 bases in between. The germline CDR1 and CDR2 sequences are MNHNS and SASEGT.